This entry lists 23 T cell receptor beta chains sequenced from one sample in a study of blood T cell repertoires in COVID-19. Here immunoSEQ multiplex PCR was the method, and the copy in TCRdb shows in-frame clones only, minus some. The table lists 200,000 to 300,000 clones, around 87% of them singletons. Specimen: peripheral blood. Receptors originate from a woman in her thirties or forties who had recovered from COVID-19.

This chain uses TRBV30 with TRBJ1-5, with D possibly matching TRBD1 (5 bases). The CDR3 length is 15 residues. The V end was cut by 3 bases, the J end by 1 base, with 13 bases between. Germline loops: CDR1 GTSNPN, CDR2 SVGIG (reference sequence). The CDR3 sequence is CAWSRQIGSNQPQHF. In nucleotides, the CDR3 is TGTGCCTGGAGCCGACAGATCGGGAGCAATCAGCCCCAGCATTTT.

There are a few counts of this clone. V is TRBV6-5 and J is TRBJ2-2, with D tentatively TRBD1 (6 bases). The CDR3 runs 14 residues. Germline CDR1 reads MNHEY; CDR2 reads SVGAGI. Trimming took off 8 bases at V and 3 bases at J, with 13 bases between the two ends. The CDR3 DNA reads TGTGCCAGCCGGGGACACAGGCACACCGGGGAGCTGTTTTTT. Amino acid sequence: CASRGHRHTGELFF.

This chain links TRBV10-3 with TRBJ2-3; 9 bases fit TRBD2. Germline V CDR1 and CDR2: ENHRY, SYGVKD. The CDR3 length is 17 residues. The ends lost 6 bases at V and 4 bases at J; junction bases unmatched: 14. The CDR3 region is CAISSPGAGGPPDTQYF. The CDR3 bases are TGTGCCATCAGCTCGCCGGGAGCGGGGGGCCCCCCAGATACGCAGTATTTT.

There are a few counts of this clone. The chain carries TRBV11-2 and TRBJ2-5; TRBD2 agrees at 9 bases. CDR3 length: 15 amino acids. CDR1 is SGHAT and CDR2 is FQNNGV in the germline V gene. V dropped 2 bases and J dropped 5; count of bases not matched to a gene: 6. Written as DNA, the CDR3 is TGTGCCAGCAGCTTAATGGCGGGGGGGCAGGAGACCCAGTACTTC. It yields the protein CASSLMAGGQETQYF.

The DNA for the CDR3 is TGTGCCACCAGCAGAGGGACAGGGTCCTATGGCTACACCTTC. Translating gives CATSRGTGSYGYTF. This chain connects TRBV15 to TRBJ1-2; 8 bases fit TRBD1. The CDR3 covers 14 residues. Germline CDR1 is LNHNV and CDR2 is YYDKDF (reference sequence). V shed 1 base, J shed 4 bases, and the junction held 2 bases outside the gene matches.

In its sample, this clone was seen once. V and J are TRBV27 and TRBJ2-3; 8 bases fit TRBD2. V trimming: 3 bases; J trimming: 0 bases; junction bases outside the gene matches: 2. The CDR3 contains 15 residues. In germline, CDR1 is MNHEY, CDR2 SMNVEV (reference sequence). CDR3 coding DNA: TGTGCCAGCAGTTTCCGGGGGGGTAGCACAGATACGCAGTATTTT. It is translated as CASSFRGGSTDTQYF.

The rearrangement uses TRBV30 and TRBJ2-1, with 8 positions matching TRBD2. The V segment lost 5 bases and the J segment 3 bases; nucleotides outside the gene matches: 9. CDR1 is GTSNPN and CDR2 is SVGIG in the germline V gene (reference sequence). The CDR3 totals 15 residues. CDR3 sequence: CAWGGRAGDYNEQFF. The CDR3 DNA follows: TGTGCCTGGGGTGGGCGAGCGGGGGACTACAATGAGCAGTTCTTC.

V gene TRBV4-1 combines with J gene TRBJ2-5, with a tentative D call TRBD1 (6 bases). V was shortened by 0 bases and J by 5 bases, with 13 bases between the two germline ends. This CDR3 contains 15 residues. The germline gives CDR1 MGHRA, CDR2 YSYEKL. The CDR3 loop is CASSQELQGWETQYF. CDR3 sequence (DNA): TGCGCCAGCAGCCAAGAGTTACAGGGCTGGGAGACCCAGTACTTC.

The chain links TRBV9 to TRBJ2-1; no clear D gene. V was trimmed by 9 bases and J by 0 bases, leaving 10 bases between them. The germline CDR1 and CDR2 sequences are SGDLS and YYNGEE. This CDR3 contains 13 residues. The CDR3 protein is CATSQSSYNEQFF. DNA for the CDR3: TGTGCCACCTCACAAAGCTCCTACAATGAGCAGTTCTTC.

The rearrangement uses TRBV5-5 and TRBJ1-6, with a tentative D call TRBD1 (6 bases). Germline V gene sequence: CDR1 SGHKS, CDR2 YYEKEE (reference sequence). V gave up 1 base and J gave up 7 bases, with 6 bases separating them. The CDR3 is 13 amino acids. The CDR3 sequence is CASSLRGNSPLHF. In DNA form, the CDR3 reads TGTGCCAGCAGCTTGAGGGGGAATTCACCCCTCCACTTT.

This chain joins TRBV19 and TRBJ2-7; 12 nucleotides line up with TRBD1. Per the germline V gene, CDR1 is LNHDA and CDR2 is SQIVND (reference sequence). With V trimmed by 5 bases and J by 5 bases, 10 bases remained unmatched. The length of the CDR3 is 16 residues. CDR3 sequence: CASSFRWGQGADEQYF. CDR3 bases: TGTGCCAGTAGTTTCCGCTGGGGACAGGGGGCAGACGAGCAGTACTTC. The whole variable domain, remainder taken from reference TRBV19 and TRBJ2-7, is DGGITQSPKYLFRKEGQNVTLSCEQNLNHDAMYWYRQDPGQGLRLIYYSQIVNDFQKGDIAEGYSVSREKKESFPLTVTSAQKNPTAFYLCASSFRWGQGADEQYFGPGTRLTVT.

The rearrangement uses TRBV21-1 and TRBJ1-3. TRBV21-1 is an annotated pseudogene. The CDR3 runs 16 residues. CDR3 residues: CASSRGDGEHGNTIYF. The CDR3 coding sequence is TGTGCCAGCAGCAGGGGAGACGGAGAACATGGAAACACCATATATTTT.

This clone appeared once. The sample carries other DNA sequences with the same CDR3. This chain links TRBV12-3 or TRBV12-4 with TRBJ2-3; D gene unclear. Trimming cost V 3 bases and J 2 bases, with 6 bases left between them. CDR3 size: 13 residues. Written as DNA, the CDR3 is TGTGCCAGCAGTTTGACTGTCACAGATACGCAGTATTTT. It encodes CASSLTVTDTQYF.

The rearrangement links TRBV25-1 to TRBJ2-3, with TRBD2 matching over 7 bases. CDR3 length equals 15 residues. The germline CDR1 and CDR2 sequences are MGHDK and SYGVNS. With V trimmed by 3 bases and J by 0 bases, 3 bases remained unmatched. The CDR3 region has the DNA TGTGCCAGCAGTGAGCCGGGGGGTAGCACAGATACGCAGTATTTT. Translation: CASSEPGGSTDTQYF.

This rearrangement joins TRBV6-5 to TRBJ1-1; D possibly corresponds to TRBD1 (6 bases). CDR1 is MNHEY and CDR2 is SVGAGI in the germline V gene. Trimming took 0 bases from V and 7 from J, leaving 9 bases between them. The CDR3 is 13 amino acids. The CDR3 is CASSYSIRGEAFF. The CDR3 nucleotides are TGTGCCAGCAGTTACTCGATCAGGGGTGAAGCTTTCTTT.

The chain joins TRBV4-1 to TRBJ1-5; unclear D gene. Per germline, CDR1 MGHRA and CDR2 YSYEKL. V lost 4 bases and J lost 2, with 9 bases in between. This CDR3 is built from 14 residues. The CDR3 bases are TGCGCCAGCAGCCGCGGGAGGGGCAATCAGCCCCAGCATTTT. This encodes CASSRGRGNQPQHF.

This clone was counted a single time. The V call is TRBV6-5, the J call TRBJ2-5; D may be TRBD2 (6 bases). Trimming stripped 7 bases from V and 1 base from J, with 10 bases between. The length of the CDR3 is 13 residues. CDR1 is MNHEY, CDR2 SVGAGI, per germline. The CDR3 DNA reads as TGTGCCAGCACCCTTAGCGGCCAAGAGACCCAGTACTTC. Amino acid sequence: CASTLSGQETQYF.

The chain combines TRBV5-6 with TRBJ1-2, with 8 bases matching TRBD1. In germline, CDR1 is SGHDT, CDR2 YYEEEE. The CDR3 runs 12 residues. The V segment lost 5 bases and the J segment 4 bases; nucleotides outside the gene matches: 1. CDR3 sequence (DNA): TGTGCCAGCAGTCAGGGGGCCTATGGCTACACCTTC. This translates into CASSQGAYGYTF.

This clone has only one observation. The CDR3 sequence is CASSPGDRVNEKLFF. The CDR3 DNA reads TGTGCCAGCTCACCCGGAGACAGGGTGAATGAAAAACTGTTTTTT. This chain uses TRBV18 with TRBJ1-4; 7 nucleotides agree with TRBD1. The germline gives CDR1 KGHSH, CDR2 LQKENI. The CDR3 loop spans 15 amino acids. The V and J ends lost 3 bases and 5 bases, in that order; junction bases with no gene match: 6.

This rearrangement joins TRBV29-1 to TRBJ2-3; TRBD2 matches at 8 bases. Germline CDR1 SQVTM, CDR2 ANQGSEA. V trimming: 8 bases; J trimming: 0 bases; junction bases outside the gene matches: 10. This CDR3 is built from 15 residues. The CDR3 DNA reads TGCAGCATTCCCCGCGGGGGGACTAGCACAGATACGCAGTATTTT. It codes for CSIPRGGTSTDTQYF.

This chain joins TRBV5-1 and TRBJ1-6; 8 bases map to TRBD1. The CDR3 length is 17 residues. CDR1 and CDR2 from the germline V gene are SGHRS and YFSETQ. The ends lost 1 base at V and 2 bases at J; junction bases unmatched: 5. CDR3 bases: TGCGCCAGCAGCTTGAGGCAGGGGGCAGCCTATAATTCACCCCTCCACTTT. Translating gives CASSLRQGAAYNSPLHF.

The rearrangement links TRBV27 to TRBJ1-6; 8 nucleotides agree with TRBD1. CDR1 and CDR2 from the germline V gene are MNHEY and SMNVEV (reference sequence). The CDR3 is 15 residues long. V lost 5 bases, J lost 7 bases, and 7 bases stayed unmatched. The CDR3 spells CASSLWTGINSPLHF. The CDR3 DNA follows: TGTGCCAGCAGTCTATGGACAGGGATAAATTCACCCCTCCACTTT.

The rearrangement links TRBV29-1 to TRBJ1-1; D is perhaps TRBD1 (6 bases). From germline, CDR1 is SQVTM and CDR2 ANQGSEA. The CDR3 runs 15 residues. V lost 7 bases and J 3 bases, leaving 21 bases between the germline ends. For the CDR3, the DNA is TGCAGCGCTTCGGCTCCGACAGGATGGGACACTGAAGCTTTCTTT. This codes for CSASAPTGWDTEAFF.